Detailed here is one T cell receptor (beta chain). Measured with immunoSEQ multiplex PCR; TCRdb has only the in-frame clones, and not every one. Altogether around 480,000 clones are present, roughly 88% being singletons, with the ten largest covering roughly an eighth. CDR1 and CDR2 from the germline V gene are SQVTM and ANQGSEA. The CDR3 runs 13 residues. V was trimmed by 5 bases and J by 2 bases, leaving 11 bases between them. The sample is drawn from a study of blood T cell repertoires in COVID-19. Study information: From T cells, B-cell-depleted T cells, or PBMCs came the material, which was cDNA or gDNA.

The sequenced material came from peripheral blood. The chain joins TRBV29-1 to TRBJ2-3, with TRBD2 as a possible D gene (6 bases). The receptor comes from a woman in her forties or fifties with COVID-19, enrolled during active disease. As DNA, the CDR3 is TGCAGCGTTTCCGGGGGTCACACAGATACGCAGTATTTT. Translated, it gives CSVSGGHTDTQYF.